This TCR beta chain comes out of a study of T cell changes during pregnancy in multiple sclerosis. The method was immunoSEQ multiplex PCR; TCRdb's version includes in-frame clones alone and lacks a portion of them. This sample has about 38,000 clones, with 85% to 95% found just once. Germline V lookup: CDR1 SNHLY, CDR2 FYNNEI. The germline V and J ends were trimmed by 0 bases and 4 bases, with 13 bases remaining between them. The length of the CDR3 is 15 residues. This clone has just one count. The source material was CD8+ T cells from peripheral blood mononuclear cells, sampled in the third trimester of pregnancy. The sequence came from a female donor with multiple sclerosis, enrolled in a pregnancy study. The J gene is TRBJ2-7, the V gene TRBV2, with D tentatively TRBD2 (5 bases). The CDR3 sequence is CASSEAGRADYEQYF. In DNA form, the CDR3 reads TGTGCCAGCAGTGAAGCAGGGCGGGCGGATTACGAGCAGTACTTC.